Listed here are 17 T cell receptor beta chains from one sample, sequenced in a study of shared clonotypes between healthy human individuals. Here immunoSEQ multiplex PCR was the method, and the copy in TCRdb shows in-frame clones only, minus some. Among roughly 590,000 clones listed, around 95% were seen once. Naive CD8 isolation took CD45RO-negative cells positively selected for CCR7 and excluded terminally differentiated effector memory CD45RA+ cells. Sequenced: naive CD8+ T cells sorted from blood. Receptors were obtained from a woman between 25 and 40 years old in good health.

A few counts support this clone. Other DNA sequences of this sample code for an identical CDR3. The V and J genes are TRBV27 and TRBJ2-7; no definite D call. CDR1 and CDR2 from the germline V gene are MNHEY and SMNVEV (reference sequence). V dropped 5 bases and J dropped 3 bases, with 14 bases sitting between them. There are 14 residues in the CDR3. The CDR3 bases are TGTGCCAGCAGTCCCTGGACGCAGAACTACGAGCAGTACTTC. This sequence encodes CASSPWTQNYEQYF.

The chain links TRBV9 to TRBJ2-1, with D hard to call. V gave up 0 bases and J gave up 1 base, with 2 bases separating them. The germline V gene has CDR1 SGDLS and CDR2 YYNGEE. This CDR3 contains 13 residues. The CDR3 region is CASSVASYNEQFF. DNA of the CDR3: TGTGCCAGCAGCGTAGCATCCTACAATGAGCAGTTCTTC.

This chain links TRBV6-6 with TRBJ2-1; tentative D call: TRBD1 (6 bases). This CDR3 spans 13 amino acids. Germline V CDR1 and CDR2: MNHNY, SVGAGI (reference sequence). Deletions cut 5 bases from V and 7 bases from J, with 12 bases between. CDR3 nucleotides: TGTGCCAGCAGTACAGGGAGCGGAAATGAGCAGTTCTTC. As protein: CASSTGSGNEQFF.

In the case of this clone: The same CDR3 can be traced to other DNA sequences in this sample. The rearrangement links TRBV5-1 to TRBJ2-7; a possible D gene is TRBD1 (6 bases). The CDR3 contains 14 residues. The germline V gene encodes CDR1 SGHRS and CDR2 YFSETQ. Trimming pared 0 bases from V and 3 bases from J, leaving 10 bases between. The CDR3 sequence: CASSLGRGSYEQYF. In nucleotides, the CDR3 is TGCGCCAGCAGCTTGGGAAGGGGGAGCTACGAGCAGTACTTC.

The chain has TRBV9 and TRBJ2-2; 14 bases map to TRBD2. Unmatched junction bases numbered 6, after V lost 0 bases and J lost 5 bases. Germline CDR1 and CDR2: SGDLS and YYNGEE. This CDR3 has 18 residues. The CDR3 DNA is TGTGCCAGCAGCGTAGGACTAGCGGGAGGGCCTTATACCGGGGAGCTGTTTTTT. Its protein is CASSVGLAGGPYTGELFF. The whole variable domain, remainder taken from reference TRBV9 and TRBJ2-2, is DSGVTQTPKHLITATGQRVTLRCSPRSGDLSVYWYQQSLDQGLQFLIQYYNGEERAKGNILERFSAQQFPDLHSELNLSSLELGDSALYFCASSVGLAGGPYTGELFFGEGSRLTVL.

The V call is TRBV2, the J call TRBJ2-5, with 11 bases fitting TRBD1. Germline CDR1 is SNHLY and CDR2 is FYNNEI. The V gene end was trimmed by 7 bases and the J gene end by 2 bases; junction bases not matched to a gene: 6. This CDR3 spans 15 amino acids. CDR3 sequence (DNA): TGTGCCAGCATCCCGGGACAGGGGGTTCAAGAGACCCAGTACTTC. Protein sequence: CASIPGQGVQETQYF.

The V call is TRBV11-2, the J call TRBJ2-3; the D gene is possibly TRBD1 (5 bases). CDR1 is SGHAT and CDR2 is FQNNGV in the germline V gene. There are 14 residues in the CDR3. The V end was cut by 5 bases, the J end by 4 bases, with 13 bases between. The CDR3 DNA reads TGTGCCAGCAGCCCTGAGCAGGGCCCAGATACGCAGTATTTT. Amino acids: CASSPEQGPDTQYF.

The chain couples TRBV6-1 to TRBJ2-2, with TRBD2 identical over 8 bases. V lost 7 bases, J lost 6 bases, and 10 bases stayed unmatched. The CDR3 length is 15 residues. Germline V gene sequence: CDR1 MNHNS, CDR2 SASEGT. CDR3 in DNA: TGTGCCAGCATTAGGAAGCGGGAGCAGTCCGGGGAGCTGTTTTTT. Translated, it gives CASIRKREQSGELFF.

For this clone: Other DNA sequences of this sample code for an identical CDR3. As DNA, the CDR3 is TGTGCCAGCAGTTTTTCAGGAATTGGCACTGAAGCTTTCTTT. Translation: CASSFSGIGTEAFF. This chain joins TRBV28 and TRBJ1-1; D unresolved. V was cut by 3 bases and J by 4 bases, with 12 bases left in between. CDR1 is MDHEN, CDR2 SYDVKM, per germline. There are 14 residues in the CDR3.

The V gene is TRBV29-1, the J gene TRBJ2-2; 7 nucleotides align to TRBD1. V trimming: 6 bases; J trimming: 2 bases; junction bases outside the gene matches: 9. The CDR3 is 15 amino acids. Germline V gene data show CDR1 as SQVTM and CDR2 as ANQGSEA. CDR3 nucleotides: TGCAGCGTGAAGAAGGGGACAGAAAACACCGGGGAGCTGTTTTTT. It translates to CSVKKGTENTGELFF.

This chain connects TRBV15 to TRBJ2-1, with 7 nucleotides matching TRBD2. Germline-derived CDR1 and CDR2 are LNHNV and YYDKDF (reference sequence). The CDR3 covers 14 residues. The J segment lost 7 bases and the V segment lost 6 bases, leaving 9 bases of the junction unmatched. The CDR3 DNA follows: TGTGCCACCAGTGCCTGGCGGGAGACGAATGAGCAGTTCTTC. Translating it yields CATSAWRETNEQFF.

The CDR3 bases are TGTGCCACCAGCATCAGCCAGGGGGGGGAGCAGTACTTC. This gives the protein CATSISQGGEQYF. V and J are TRBV15 and TRBJ2-7; D possibly uses TRBD1 or TRBD2 (7 bases each). The V end lost 4 bases, the J end lost 7 bases, and 14 bases lay between the germline ends. Germline V lookup: CDR1 LNHNV, CDR2 YYDKDF (reference sequence). This CDR3 spans 13 amino acids. Combining the CDR3 with reference TRBV15 and TRBJ2-7 gives the whole variable domain DAMVIQNPRYQVTQFGKPVTLSCSQTLNHNVMYWYQQKSSQAPKLLFHYYDKDFNNEADTPDNFQSRRPNTSFCFLDIRSPGLGDTAMYLCATSISQGGEQYFGPGTRLTVT.

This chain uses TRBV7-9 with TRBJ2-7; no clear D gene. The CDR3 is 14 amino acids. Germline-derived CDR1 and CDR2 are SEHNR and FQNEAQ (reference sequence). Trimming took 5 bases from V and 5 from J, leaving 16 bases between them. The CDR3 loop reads CASSHFGRSNEQYF. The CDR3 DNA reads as TGTGCCAGCAGCCATTTCGGACGTTCGAACGAGCAGTACTTC.

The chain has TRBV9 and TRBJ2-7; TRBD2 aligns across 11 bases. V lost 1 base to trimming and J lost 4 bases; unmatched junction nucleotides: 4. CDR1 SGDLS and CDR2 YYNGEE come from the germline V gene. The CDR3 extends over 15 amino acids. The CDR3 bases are TGTGCCAGCAGCGTAAAACCTAGCGGGAGGTACGAGCAGTACTTC. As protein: CASSVKPSGRYEQYF. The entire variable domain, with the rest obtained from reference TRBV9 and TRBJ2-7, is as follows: DSGVTQTPKHLITATGQRVTLRCSPRSGDLSVYWYQQSLDQGLQFLIQYYNGEERAKGNILERFSAQQFPDLHSELNLSSLELGDSALYFCASSVKPSGRYEQYFGPGTRLTVT.

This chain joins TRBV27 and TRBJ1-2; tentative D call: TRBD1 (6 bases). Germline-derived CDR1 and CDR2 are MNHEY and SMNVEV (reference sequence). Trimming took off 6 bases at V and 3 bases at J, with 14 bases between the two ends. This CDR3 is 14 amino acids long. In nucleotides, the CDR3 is TGTGCCAGCAGCCCTGGGAGGGGGGACTATGGCTACACCTTC. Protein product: CASSPGRGDYGYTF.

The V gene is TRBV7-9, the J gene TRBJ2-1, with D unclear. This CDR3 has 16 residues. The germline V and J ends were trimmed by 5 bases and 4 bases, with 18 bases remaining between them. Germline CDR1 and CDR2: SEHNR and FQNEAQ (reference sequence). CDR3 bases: TGTGCCAGCAGCATTGGTGGTGAACACCCATACAATGAGCAGTTCTTC. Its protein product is CASSIGGEHPYNEQFF.

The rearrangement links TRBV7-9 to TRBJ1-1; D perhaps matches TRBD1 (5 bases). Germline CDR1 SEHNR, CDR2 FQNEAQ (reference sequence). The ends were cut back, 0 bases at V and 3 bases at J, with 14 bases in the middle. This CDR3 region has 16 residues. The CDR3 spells CASSLAGGEGDTEAFF. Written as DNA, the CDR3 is TGTGCCAGCAGCTTAGCGGGGGGTGAGGGAGACACTGAAGCTTTCTTT.